The clone carrying this TCR beta chain was picked up many times. What it binds is not known. This entry is derived from a study of prognosis after radiotherapy for stage I lung cancer. Overall study findings and caveats: Reportedly, TRBV and TRBJ gene usage differed by presence of metastases in patients.

The CDR3 contains 13 residues. V was shortened by 6 bases and J by 8 bases, with 13 bases between the two germline ends. CDR1 and CDR2 (germline): MNHNS, SASEGT. Amplification of TCR beta CDR3 from genomic DNA used two-round multiplex PCR. It was primers specific to each TRBV and TRBJ gene that first-round PCR used. PCR's second round employed universal primers. MiXCR was run by TCRdb on the multiplex PCR reads, yielding one entry per CDR3 protein. The sample has over 50,000 distinct CDR3 sequences, less than 45% seen once. Prior chemotherapy, radiotherapy and other malignancies were absent; CT and PET/CT showed node-negative disease. For each of two time points, a roughly 6-milliliter draw of peripheral blood was taken.

This material consisted of PBMCs, taken before or after stereotactic body radiation therapy (not recorded which). The chain links TRBV6-1 to TRBJ2-2; weak D call: TRBD2 (6 bases). The sequence was collected from a donor at least 50 years old with non-small cell lung cancer. CDR3 DNA sequence: TGTGCCAGCAGGCATAGCGGCTTGGGGGAGCTGTTTTTT. This translates into CASRHSGLGELFF.